This T cell receptor beta chain was captured in a study of identical twins. Germline CDR1 reads SSHAT; CDR2 reads FNYEAQ (reference sequence). This CDR3 contains 17 residues. This clonotype was seen a few times. Sequence at one end of the junction differs from germline and may be a read error. TCRdb itself ran the 5' RACE reads through MiXCR, one entry per CDR3 protein. The sample carries about 700,000 distinct CDR3 sequences, over 8.5% recorded once. These records were also assigned to another study, of yellow fever vaccine responses in identical twins.

The TCR originated in a woman younger than 30 in good health. The source material was PBMCs. The chain carries TRBV7-7 and TRBJ2-2; D tentatively reads TRBD1 or TRBD2 (6 bases each). The CDR3 is CASSLALGGRGTGELFF. The CDR3 DNA follows: TGTGCTAGCAGCTTAGCTTTGGGGGGCCGTGGCACCGGGGAGCTGTTTTTT.